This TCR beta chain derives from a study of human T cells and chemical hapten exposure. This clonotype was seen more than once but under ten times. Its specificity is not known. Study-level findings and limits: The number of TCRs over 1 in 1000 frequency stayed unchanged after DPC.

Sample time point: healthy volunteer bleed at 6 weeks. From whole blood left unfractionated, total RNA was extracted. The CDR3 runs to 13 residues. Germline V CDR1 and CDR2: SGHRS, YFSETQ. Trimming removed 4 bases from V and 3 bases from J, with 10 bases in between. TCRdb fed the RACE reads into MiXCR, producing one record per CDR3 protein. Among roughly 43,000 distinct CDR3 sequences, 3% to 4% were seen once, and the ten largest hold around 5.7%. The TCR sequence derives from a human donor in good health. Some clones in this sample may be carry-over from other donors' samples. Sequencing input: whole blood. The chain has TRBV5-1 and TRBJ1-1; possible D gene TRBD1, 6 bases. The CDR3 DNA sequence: TGCGCCAGCAGCCTGGACAGCCACACTGAAGCTTTCTTT. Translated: CASSLDSHTEAFF.